The present TCR beta chain was sequenced within a study of cytomegalovirus exposure and HLA in healthy donors. The CDR3 contains 17 residues. V was pared by 1 base and J by 2 bases, with 17 bases between. Germline loops: CDR1 SGHVS, CDR2 FNYEAQ. A multiplex PCR was run with 60 Vbeta primers and 13 Jbeta primers. Clones were read by immunoSEQ multiplex PCR, and TCRdb kept only the in-frame ones, dropping some. The sample holds about 59,000 clones, over 70% seen once. The sample consisted of PBMCs. The chain combines TRBV7-6 with TRBJ1-2, with TRBD1 as a possible D gene (6 bases). This receptor was obtained from a woman in her thirties or forties in good health and CMV-seronegative. The CDR3 DNA sequence: TGTGCCAGCAGCTTAGAGCCAACAGGGAATGAGAACTATGGCTACACCTTC. Translated, it gives CASSLEPTGNENYGYTF. Using reference TRBV7-6 and TRBJ1-2 for the parts outside the CDR3, the full variable domain is GAGVSQSPRYKVTKRGQDVALRCDPISGHVSLYWYRQALGQGPEFLTYFNYEAQQDKSGLPNDRFSAERPEGSISTLTIQRTEQRDSAMYRCASSLEPTGNENYGYTFGSGTRLTVV.